These 25 T cell receptor beta chains originate from one sample sequenced in a study of human T cells and chemical hapten exposure. In TCRdb, the 5' RACE reads were re-called with MiXCR into one record per CDR3 protein. Of 100,000 to 120,000 distinct CDR3 sequences listed, approximately 19% are singletons. Extraction yielded total RNA from whole blood (unfractionated). Receptors originate from a human donor in good health.

This clonotype was detected a few times. The V call is TRBV7-9, the J call TRBJ2-7; 9 positions agree with TRBD2. J gave up 6 bases and V 1 base, and 7 bases lay outside the gene matches. The CDR3 is made up of 15 amino acids. The germline CDR1 and CDR2 sequences are SEHNR and FQNEAQ (reference sequence). CDR3 in amino acids: CASSLVAGGPLEQYF. Here the CDR3 DNA reads TGTGCCAGCAGCTTAGTCGCGGGAGGGCCTCTCGAGCAGTACTTC.

V usage is TRBV28 and J usage is TRBJ2-3; D call uncertain. Looked up from germline, CDR1 is MDHEN and CDR2 is SYDVKM. The length of the CDR3 is 12 residues. The V and J ends lost 8 bases and 9 bases respectively, with 15 bases between them. The CDR3, as DNA: TGTGCCAGCGGGATCCTAGTTCGGACGCAGTATTTT. This sequence encodes CASGILVRTQYF.

This clonotype has a handful of counts. This CDR3 reads CASSLDRVYGYTF. For the CDR3, the DNA is TGCGCCAGCAGCTTGGACAGGGTCTATGGCTACACCTTC. The chain joins TRBV5-1 to TRBJ1-2; weak D call: TRBD1 (6 bases). The germline V gene has CDR1 SGHRS and CDR2 YFSETQ. V gave up 0 bases and J gave up 4 bases, with 7 bases separating them. The CDR3 contains 13 residues.

The rearrangement links TRBV28 to TRBJ2-1; 13 bases agree with TRBD2. This CDR3 has 20 residues. The J segment lost 7 bases and the V segment lost 5 bases, leaving 20 bases of the junction unmatched. Germline V gives CDR1 MDHEN, CDR2 SYDVKM. The CDR3 sequence is CASSPTTWGRTSGSGNEQFF. CDR3 coding DNA: TGTGCCAGCAGTCCAACCACGTGGGGTAGGACTAGCGGGAGTGGGAATGAGCAGTTCTTC.

This chain links TRBV4-1 with TRBJ1-5; TRBD1 matches 12 bases. J was trimmed by 1 base and V by 3 bases; bases with no gene match: 4. The length of the CDR3 is 17 residues. Germline values: CDR1 MGHRA, CDR2 YSYEKL. Here the CDR3 DNA reads TGCGCCAGCAGCCAGGGACAGGGGGCGGGGAGCAATCAGCCCCAGCATTTT. Encoded protein: CASSQGQGAGSNQPQHF.

This chain links TRBV9 with TRBJ1-2; D is possibly TRBD1 (6 bases). Trimming removed 4 bases from V and 8 bases from J, with 21 bases in between. Germline V lookup: CDR1 SGDLS, CDR2 YYNGEE. The CDR3 extends over 15 amino acids. CDR3 protein: CASSSSTGQFFGYTF. As DNA, the CDR3 is TGTGCCAGCAGCTCGAGTACGGGACAATTCTTCGGCTACACCTTC.

CDR3 loop: CASSYASGGTEAFF. The CDR3 DNA reads TGTGCCAGCAGTTACGCATCGGGGGGGACTGAAGCTTTCTTT. J is TRBJ1-1 and V is TRBV6-2 or TRBV6-3; D might be TRBD1 (5 bases). Trimming took 2 bases from V and 5 from J, leaving 12 bases between them. This CDR3 region has 14 residues. The germline V gene has CDR1 MNHEY and CDR2 SVGEGT.

This clonotype showed up just a few times. This chain's CDR3 is CATGLASSGANVLTF. The CDR3 coding sequence is TGTGCCACCGGACTAGCAAGCTCTGGGGCCAACGTCCTGACTTTC. The chain joins TRBV19 to TRBJ2-6; 8 nucleotides agree with TRBD2. This CDR3 is built from 15 residues. Trimming removed 10 bases from V and 0 bases from J; junction bases left unmatched: 5. Germline values: CDR1 LNHDA, CDR2 SQIVND (reference sequence).

V and J are TRBV6-5 and TRBJ2-7; D not resolved. CDR1 is MNHEY and CDR2 is SVGAGI in the germline V gene. The CDR3 loop spans 16 amino acids. Between the trimmed V and J ends, which lost 0 bases and 0 bases, there was a span of 12 bases. The DNA for the CDR3 is TGTGCCAGCAGTTACTCGGGCGGCAGGACCTCCTACGAGCAGTACTTC. This codes for CASSYSGGRTSYEQYF.

The chain uses TRBV12-3 or TRBV12-4 and TRBJ2-6; 7 bases fit TRBD2. With V trimmed by 5 bases and J by 2 bases, 15 bases remained unmatched. The CDR3 spans 19 residues. CDR3 nucleotide sequence: TGTGCCAGCAGTCGATGGGCCCTAGCGGACCTTCCTGGGGCCAACGTCCTGACTTTC. Protein: CASSRWALADLPGANVLTF.

The rearrangement joins TRBV21-1 to TRBJ2-7. TRBV21-1 is flagged as a pseudogene. The CDR3 is 16 amino acids. The CDR3 nucleotides read TGTGCCAGCAGCACCGAGTCAGAGACGGAGTTCTACGAGCAGTACTTC. It encodes CASSTESETEFYEQYF.

A remark on this clonotype: This CDR3 is missing its conserved last phenylalanine or tryptophan, likely due to a read error. The limits of the CDR3 on the DNA are not certain, so only TCRdb's listed CDR3 is given. The chain joins TRBV29-1 to TRBJ1-2; the listed D gene, TRBD1, was not tested against the DNA. In germline, CDR1 is SQVTM, CDR2 ANQGSEA. The CDR3 length is 11 residues, termini included. CDR3 loop: CSVPGPGTGIL.

This clonotype was recorded at least ten times. This chain uses TRBV11-2 with TRBJ2-3, with 10 nucleotides matching TRBD2. The CDR3 covers 16 residues. The trim removed 5 bases at V and 2 bases at J, leaving 7 bases unmatched. Germline V gene data show CDR1 as SGHAT and CDR2 as FQNNGV. CDR3 DNA sequence: TGTGCCAGCAGCCCCCATAGCGGGAGGAACACAGATACGCAGTATTTT. Encoded protein: CASSPHSGRNTDTQYF. Full variable domain (rest looked up from reference TRBV11-2 and TRBJ2-3): EAGVAQSPRYKIIEKRQSVAFWCNPISGHATLYWYQQILGQGPKLLIQFQNNGVVDDSQLPKDRFSAERLKGVDSTLKIQPAKLEDSAVYLCASSPHSGRNTDTQYFGPGTRLTVL.

There are a few counts of this clonotype. The gene calls are TRBV2 and TRBJ2-5; 8 nucleotides line up with TRBD1. V dropped 6 bases and J dropped 5; count of bases not matched to a gene: 5. The CDR3 has 13 amino acids. CDR1 is SNHLY, CDR2 FYNNEI, per germline. The CDR3 DNA sequence: TGTGCCAGCAGATGGGGACAGGAGGAGACCCAGTACTTC. Its protein product is CASRWGQEETQYF.

The sample holds a few counts of this clonotype. The chain has TRBV4-1 and TRBJ2-7; 7 bases match TRBD1. CDR1 and CDR2 from the germline V gene are MGHRA and YSYEKL. There are 14 residues in the CDR3. With V trimmed by 4 bases and J by 2 bases, 5 bases remained unmatched. CDR3 in amino acids: CASSPDRLTYEQYF. The CDR3 bases are TGCGCCAGCAGCCCGGACAGGTTAACCTACGAGCAGTACTTC.

This clonotype was found a few times. The V gene is TRBV28, the J gene TRBJ2-1; weak D call: TRBD1 (5 bases). Deletions cut 4 bases from V and 12 bases from J, with 16 bases between. CDR3 size: 13 residues. The germline gives CDR1 MDHEN, CDR2 SYDVKM. CDR3 in DNA: TGTGCCAGCAGTTCCTCCTTTGCTCAGGGGCAGTTCTTC. Its translation: CASSSSFAQGQFF. Full variable domain (outside the CDR3, taken from reference TRBV28 and TRBJ2-1): DVKVTQSSRYLVKRTGEKVFLECVQDMDHENMFWYRQDPGLGLRLIYFSYDVKMKEKGDIPEGYSVSREKKERFSLILESASTNQTSMYLCASSSSFAQGQFFGPGTRLTVL.

The chain is built from TRBV30 and TRBJ2-7; D remains unclear. This CDR3 contains 16 residues. V was shortened by 0 bases and J by 0 bases, with 15 bases between the two germline ends. Germline V lookup: CDR1 GTSNPN, CDR2 SVGIG (reference sequence). CDR3 amino acids: CAWSVPAPSSSYEQYF. Here the CDR3 DNA reads TGTGCCTGGAGTGTACCAGCGCCGAGCAGCTCCTACGAGCAGTACTTC.

This clonotype came up a few times. V usage is TRBV28 and J usage is TRBJ1-1; no clear D. CDR3 size: 11 residues. CDR1 and CDR2 (germline): MDHEN, SYDVKM. V lost 7 bases, J lost 4 bases, and 7 bases lay in between. The CDR3 DNA reads TGTGCCAGCACCGAGGGCACTGAAGCTTTCTTT. Its translation is CASTEGTEAFF.

This clonotype was counted a few times. The chain recombines TRBV30 with TRBJ2-5; a possible D gene is TRBD1 (6 bases). This CDR3 has 17 residues. V lost 5 bases and J 2 bases, leaving 24 bases between the germline ends. Germline V gene sequence: CDR1 GTSNPN, CDR2 SVGIG (reference sequence). The CDR3 protein is CAWGGWGLRRTQETQYF. In nucleotides, the CDR3 is TGTGCCTGGGGGGGATGGGGGCTTAGAAGGACACAAGAGACCCAGTACTTC.

The chain recombines TRBV5-6 with TRBJ2-7, with D possibly matching TRBD2 (6 bases). V was trimmed by 4 bases and J by 4 bases, leaving 15 bases between them. The CDR3 contains 14 residues. Germline CDR1 reads SGHDT; CDR2 reads YYEEEE. CDR3 nucleotides: TGTGCCAGCAGCCCCAGGAGGAGCGGGTACGAGCAGTACTTC. This sequence encodes CASSPRRSGYEQYF.

V is TRBV27 and J is TRBJ1-2, with D perhaps matching TRBD1 (5 bases). CDR1 MNHEY and CDR2 SMNVEV come from the germline V gene (reference sequence). V lost 2 bases and J lost 5, with 12 bases in between. The CDR3 is made up of 14 amino acids. The DNA for the CDR3 is TGTGCCAGCAGTTTAATAGGAGGGGAGTATGGCTACACCTTC. Its translation is CASSLIGGEYGYTF.

This clonotype was observed a few times. The J gene is TRBJ2-3, the V gene TRBV6-1; D unclear. Germline CDR1 is MNHNS and CDR2 is SASEGT. Trimming cost V 6 bases and J 2 bases, with 9 bases left between them. This CDR3 contains 13 residues. The CDR3 region has the DNA TGTGCCAGCAGCGAAATCTACACAGATACGCAGTATTTT. Protein sequence: CASSEIYTDTQYF.

The V and J genes are TRBV7-9 and TRBJ2-3; D uncertain. The V and J ends lost 7 bases and 4 bases respectively, with 3 bases between them. CDR1 SEHNR and CDR2 FQNEAQ come from the germline V gene (reference sequence). The CDR3 totals 10 residues. CDR3 sequence (DNA): TGTGCCAGCAAGGCAGATACGCAGTATTTT. It encodes CASKADTQYF. The full variable domain, in which reference TRBV7-9 and TRBJ2-3 provide the parts outside the CDR3, is DTGVSQNPRHKITKRGQNVTFRCDPISEHNRLYWYRQTLGQGPEFLTYFQNEAQLEKSRLLSDRFSAERPKGSFSTLEIQRTEQGDSAMYLCASKADTQYFGPGTRLTVL.

Only a few counts were recorded for this clonotype. V is TRBV20-1 and J is TRBJ2-7, with D tentatively TRBD2 (5 bases). The germline gives CDR1 DFQATT, CDR2 SNEGSKA (reference sequence). Trimming took off 4 bases at V and 5 bases at J, with 15 bases between the two ends. This CDR3 is built from 13 residues. The CDR3: CSAKEAPWNEQYF. CDR3 DNA: TGCAGTGCTAAGGAGGCCCCTTGGAACGAGCAGTACTTC.

The V gene is TRBV30, the J gene TRBJ1-5; 9 nucleotides match TRBD1. Germline CDR1 reads GTSNPN; CDR2 reads SVGIG (reference sequence). The CDR3 length is 14 residues. The V and J ends lost 3 bases and 7 bases, in that order; junction bases with no gene match: 7. CDR3 loop: CAWSAGTGLQPQHF. For the CDR3, the DNA is TGTGCCTGGAGCGCCGGGACAGGGTTGCAGCCCCAGCATTTT. Supplemented by reference TRBV30 and TRBJ1-5, the full variable domain reads SQTIHQWPATLVQPVGSPLSLECTVEGTSNPNLYWYRQAAGRGLQLLFYSVGIGQISSEVPQNLSASRPQDRQFILSSKKLLLSDSGFYLCAWSAGTGLQPQHFGDGTRLSIL.